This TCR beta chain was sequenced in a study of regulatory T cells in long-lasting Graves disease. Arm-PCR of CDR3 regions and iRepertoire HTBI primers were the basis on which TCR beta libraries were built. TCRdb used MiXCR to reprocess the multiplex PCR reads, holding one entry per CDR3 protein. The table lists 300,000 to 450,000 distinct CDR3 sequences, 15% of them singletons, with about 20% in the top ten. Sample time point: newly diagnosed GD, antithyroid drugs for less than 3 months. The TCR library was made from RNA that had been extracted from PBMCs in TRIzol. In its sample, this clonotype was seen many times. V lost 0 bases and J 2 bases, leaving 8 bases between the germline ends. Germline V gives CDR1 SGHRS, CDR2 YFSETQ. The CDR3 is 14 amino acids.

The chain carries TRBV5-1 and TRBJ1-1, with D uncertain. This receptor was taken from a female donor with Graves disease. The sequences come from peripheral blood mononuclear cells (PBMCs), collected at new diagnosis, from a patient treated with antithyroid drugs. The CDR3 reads CASSLAAGNTEAFF. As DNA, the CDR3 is TGCGCCAGCAGCTTGGCCGCGGGAAACACTGAAGCTTTCTTT. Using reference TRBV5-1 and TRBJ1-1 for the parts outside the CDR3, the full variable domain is KAGVTQTPRYLIKTRGQQVTLSCSPISGHRSVSWYQQTPGQGLQFLFEYFSETQRNKGNFPGRFSGRQFSNSRSEMNVSTLELGDSALYLCASSLAAGNTEAFFGQGTRLTVV.